The 28 T cell receptor beta chains below come from one sample, sequenced in a study of blood T cells in healthy people across ages. Alongside a J-beta primer mix, a sample-barcoded 5' primer served in a second PCR lasting about 6 to 11 cycles. One entry per CDR3 protein, called by TCRdb with MiXCR from the 5' RACE reads. The repertoire consists of hundreds of thousands of distinct CDR3 sequences, with roughly 56% occurring once and the leading ten covering around 25%. Sequencing was done on a sample of blood. Receptors originate from a man aged 35 to 55 in good health.

This clonotype was counted at least ten times. The V gene is TRBV20-1, the J gene TRBJ1-2; D unclear. This CDR3 is built from 16 residues. The germline CDR1 and CDR2 sequences are DFQATT and SNEGSKA (reference sequence). CDR3 protein: CGATLSSRASVYGYTF. The CDR3 nucleotides read TGCGGCGCGACCCTATCGAGTAGAGCGAGCGTCTATGGCTACACCTTC.

The chain employs TRBV7-2 and TRBJ1-6, with TRBD1 as a possible D gene (5 bases). Germline V lookup: CDR1 SGHTA, CDR2 FQGNSA. This CDR3 is built from 18 residues. Deletions cut 6 bases from V and 0 bases from J, with 18 bases between. DNA of the CDR3: TGTGCCAGCAGTCTCCCGGGACCGCGGAGCTCCTATAATTCACCCCTCCACTTT. Translation: CASSLPGPRSSYNSPLHF.

This clonotype was counted a few times. The V call is TRBV20-1, the J call TRBJ2-3; D unclear. CDR3 length: 15 amino acids. Germline CDR1 DFQATT, CDR2 SNEGSKA (reference sequence). Trimming cost V 7 bases and J 8 bases, with 25 bases left between them. The CDR3 here is CSVSPDGVVDATQYF. DNA for the CDR3: TGCAGTGTCAGCCCGGACGGAGTTGTTGATGCTACGCAGTATTTT.

This clonotype was picked up a small number of times. The V gene is TRBV12-3 or TRBV12-4, the J gene TRBJ2-4; D not resolved. V lost 3 bases and J lost 8, with 14 bases in between. This CDR3 is 14 amino acids long. The CDR3 loop is CASSLVEAVDIQYF. CDR3 coding DNA: TGTGCCAGCAGTTTGGTAGAAGCTGTGGACATTCAGTACTTC.

The chain is built from TRBV24-1 and TRBJ2-3; D uncertain. Trimming left V 9 bases short and J 0 bases short, with 9 bases between. The CDR3 is made up of 13 amino acids. The germline CDR1 and CDR2 sequences are KGHDR and SFDVKD. The CDR3 DNA reads TGTGCCACCCAAAGGACCAGCACAGATACGCAGTATTTT. The encoded protein is CATQRTSTDTQYF.

The rearrangement uses TRBV6-5 and TRBJ2-1; a weak D match, TRBD2 (6 bases). Trimming left V 2 bases short and J 2 bases short, with 7 bases between. This CDR3 has 14 residues. In germline, CDR1 is MNHEY, CDR2 SVGAGI. The CDR3 reads CASSYGGTYNEQFF. For the CDR3, the DNA is TGTGCCAGCAGTTACGGGGGGACCTACAATGAGCAGTTCTTC.

This clonotype turned up a few times. J is TRBJ2-1 and V is TRBV10-3; TRBD1 matches at 9 bases. The CDR3 is 14 residues long. V shed 8 bases, J shed 5 bases, and the junction held 7 bases outside the gene matches. CDR1 is ENHRY, CDR2 SYGVKD, per germline. The CDR3 DNA reads TGTGCCATCTGGGACAGGGAGCTAAACAATGAGCAGTTCTTC. This gives the protein CAIWDRELNNEQFF.

The chain couples TRBV7-8 to TRBJ2-1; TRBD2 matches at 7 bases. V was pared by 0 bases and J by 6 bases, with 5 bases of the junction left unmatched. The length of the CDR3 is 15 residues. CDR1 is SGHVS, CDR2 FQNEAQ, per germline. The CDR3 sequence: CASSLALASGNEQFF. The CDR3 nucleotides are TGTGCCAGCAGCTTAGCCCTAGCTAGCGGCAATGAGCAGTTCTTC. Variable domain in full (rest from reference TRBV7-8 and TRBJ2-1): GAGVSQSPRYKVAKRGQDVALRCDPISGHVSLFWYQQALGQGPEFLTYFQNEAQLDKSGLPSDRFFAERPEGSVSTLKIQRTQQEDSAVYLCASSLALASGNEQFFGPGTRLTVL.

CDR3 loop: CASSPTGRSYGYTF. The CDR3 DNA reads TGTGCCAGCAGTCCCACCGGCCGCAGCTATGGCTACACCTTC. The rearrangement uses TRBV28 and TRBJ1-2; D is unclear. V was clipped by 5 bases and J by 4 bases, with 14 bases between them. Germline values: CDR1 MDHEN, CDR2 SYDVKM. The CDR3 is 14 residues long.

This clonotype was counted a few times. V usage is TRBV4-2 and J usage is TRBJ1-1, with D tentatively TRBD1 (5 bases). From germline, CDR1 is LGHNA and CDR2 YNFKEQ. V was cut by 4 bases and J by 1 base, with 10 bases left in between. The CDR3 extends over 14 amino acids. CDR3 sequence: CASSPGGPNTEAFF. The CDR3 bases are TGTGCCAGCAGCCCCGGGGGACCGAACACTGAAGCTTTCTTT.

This sequence joins TRBV7-9 and TRBJ1-2; 9 nucleotides agree with TRBD1. V dropped 4 bases and J dropped 0; count of bases not matched to a gene: 6. CDR3 size: 16 residues. CDR1 is SEHNR and CDR2 is FQNEAQ in the germline V gene (reference sequence). The CDR3: CASSSSQGAANYGYTF. The CDR3 region has the DNA TGTGCCAGCAGCTCGTCACAGGGGGCGGCTAACTATGGCTACACCTTC.

The V call is TRBV6-2 or TRBV6-3, the J call TRBJ1-5, with no clear D. CDR3 length: 12 residues. V gave up 10 bases and J gave up 0 bases, with 7 bases separating them. Germline loops: CDR1 MNHEY, CDR2 SVGEGT. CDR3 in amino acids: CATRDSNQPQHF. DNA for the CDR3: TGTGCCACCAGAGATAGCAATCAGCCCCAGCATTTT.

The chain employs TRBV12-3 or TRBV12-4 and TRBJ2-7; D is uncertain. The CDR3 runs to 16 residues. Trimming pared 6 bases from V and 0 bases from J, leaving 18 bases between. The CDR3 sequence is CASSPGPAGASYEQYF. CDR3 bases: TGTGCCAGCAGCCCCGGACCGGCAGGCGCCTCCTACGAGCAGTACTTC.

The CDR3, as DNA: TGTGCCAGCATTAAGAGTACCGGGAGACAAGAGACCCAGTACTTC. Protein sequence: CASIKSTGRQETQYF. This rearrangement joins TRBV6-6 to TRBJ2-5, with D possibly being TRBD2 (6 bases). Trimming shortened V by 7 bases and J by 2 bases, and 17 bases separated the two germline ends. This CDR3 comprises 15 residues. Per the germline V gene, CDR1 is MNHNY and CDR2 is SVGAGI (reference sequence).

The chain joins TRBV5-1 to TRBJ2-5; D possibly corresponds to TRBD2 (6 bases). The germline V gene encodes CDR1 SGHRS and CDR2 YFSETQ. Between the trimmed V and J ends, which lost 6 bases and 6 bases, there was a span of 24 bases. The CDR3 contains 16 residues. CDR3 DNA sequence: TGCGCCAGCAACCGCGCGGGGCGCCGGGTGGAAAAGACCCAGTACTTC. The encoded protein is CASNRAGRRVEKTQYF.

The chain uses TRBV12-3 or TRBV12-4 and TRBJ2-4; D is possibly TRBD1 (6 bases). Near its end, the DNA agrees better with TRBJ2-7, so the J call may be wrong. The CDR3 is 13 amino acids. CDR3 protein: CASSLTDRTEQYF. The DNA of the CDR3 is TGTGCCAGCAGTTTGACTGACAGGACCGAGCAGTACTTC.

This chain joins TRBV6-1 and TRBJ1-1; D is uncertain. CDR1 MNHNS and CDR2 SASEGT come from the germline V gene. V lost 3 bases to trimming and J lost 0 bases, with 5 bases between them. This CDR3 has 13 amino acids. The CDR3 DNA sequence: TGTGCCAGCAGTGAGGTTATGAACACTGAAGCTTTCTTT. Amino acids: CASSEVMNTEAFF.

For this clonotype: Its ends do not fully match the called genes, so a read error is possible. This rearrangement joins TRBV9 to TRBJ2-2, with TRBD2 identical over 12 bases. Looked up from germline, CDR1 is SGDLS and CDR2 is YYNGEE. The CDR3 consists of 16 residues. The CDR3 sequence: CAGSLRTSGISGELFF. The DNA for the CDR3 is TGTGCCGGCAGCTTACGGACTAGCGGGATTAGCGGGGAGCTGTTTTTT.

This clonotype was detected only a few times. The chain combines TRBV7-9 with TRBJ2-1; D unclear. The germline V gene has CDR1 SEHNR and CDR2 FQNEAQ (reference sequence). This CDR3 comprises 12 residues. Trimming stripped 5 bases from V and 7 bases from J, with 9 bases between. CDR3 in amino acids: CASSAGTNEQFF. The CDR3, as DNA: TGTGCCAGCAGCGCAGGAACGAATGAGCAGTTCTTC.

The rearrangement links TRBV4-2 to TRBJ2-1; the D is unclear. This CDR3 contains 15 residues. From germline, CDR1 is LGHNA and CDR2 YNFKEQ. The V gene lost 3 bases and the J gene lost 4 bases, with 13 bases spanning the gap. The CDR3 protein is CASSQSPGPYNEQFF. The CDR3 nucleotides are TGTGCCAGCAGCCAGAGCCCAGGACCTTACAATGAGCAGTTCTTC.

The genes are TRBV12-3 or TRBV12-4 and TRBJ1-2; maybe TRBD1 (5 bases). With 5 bases removed from V and 1 base from J, the gap between germline ends came to 17 bases. This CDR3 contains 16 residues. The CDR3 loop is CASSPHETEVNYGYTF. As DNA, the CDR3 is TGTGCCAGCAGTCCCCACGAGACAGAGGTTAACTATGGCTACACCTTC.

This sequence joins TRBV7-8 and TRBJ2-5, with 8 bases lining up with TRBD2. Germline assignment: CDR1 SGHVS and CDR2 FQNEAQ. The V segment lost 4 bases and the J segment 2 bases; nucleotides outside the gene matches: 9. The CDR3 is 16 residues long. CDR3: CASSSIAGRPQETQYF. CDR3 nucleotides: TGTGCCAGCAGCTCTATAGCGGGGCGCCCTCAAGAGACCCAGTACTTC. The entire variable domain, with the rest obtained from reference TRBV7-8 and TRBJ2-5, is as follows: GAGVSQSPRYKVAKRGQDVALRCDPISGHVSLFWYQQALGQGPEFLTYFQNEAQLDKSGLPSDRFFAERPEGSVSTLKIQRTQQEDSAVYLCASSSIAGRPQETQYFGPGTRLLVL.

This CDR3 reads CASSLGTSGPPQTQYF. In nucleotides, the CDR3 is TGTGCCAGCAGCTTGGGGACTAGCGGGCCCCCCCAGACCCAGTACTTC. The V call is TRBV7-3, the J call TRBJ2-5; 12 positions match TRBD2. J was trimmed by 6 bases and V by 3 bases; bases with no gene match: 8. The CDR3 loop spans 16 amino acids. The germline CDR1 and CDR2 sequences are SGHTA and FQGTGA.

In this sample, this clonotype turned up a few times. This chain connects TRBV12-3 or TRBV12-4 to TRBJ1-6; 8 nucleotides line up with TRBD1. V trimming: 6 bases; J trimming: 7 bases; junction bases outside the gene matches: 5. The CDR3 runs to 14 residues. CDR3 sequence (DNA): TGTGCCAGCAGCCCCCGGACAGGGAATTCACCCCTCCACTTT. This translates into CASSPRTGNSPLHF.

This CDR3 is CAISNSGGPYNEQFF. DNA of the CDR3: TGTGCCATCAGTAATAGCGGGGGCCCCTACAATGAGCAGTTCTTC. This sequence joins TRBV10-3 and TRBJ2-1, with 9 positions matching TRBD2. V lost 5 bases, J lost 2 bases, and 4 bases stayed unmatched. The CDR3 is made up of 15 amino acids. Germline CDR1 is ENHRY and CDR2 is SYGVKD.

This chain connects TRBV27 to TRBJ2-1; 13 nucleotides match TRBD2. The trim removed 8 bases at V and 9 bases at J, leaving 7 bases unmatched. This CDR3 has 14 residues. The V gene's germline CDR1 is MNHEY and CDR2 SMNVEV (reference sequence). The CDR3 DNA sequence: TGTGCCAGCGCGACTAGCGGGAGGAGTCCTGAGCAGTTCTTC. This codes for CASATSGRSPEQFF.

This clonotype has only one observation. The chain couples TRBV7-2 to TRBJ2-2, with 13 bases aligning to TRBD2. Germline loops: CDR1 SGHTA, CDR2 FQGNSA. The V segment lost 1 base and the J segment 5 bases; nucleotides outside the gene matches: 10. The CDR3 is made up of 19 amino acids. This CDR3 reads CASSLGPGTSGMWTGELFF. Written as DNA, the CDR3 is TGTGCCAGCAGCTTAGGGCCTGGGACTAGCGGGATGTGGACCGGGGAGCTGTTTTTT.

This clonotype was recorded once. The chain recombines TRBV5-1 with TRBJ2-1, with 11 bases lining up with TRBD2. Trimming cost V 3 bases and J 8 bases; bases outside gene matches: 7. This CDR3 spans 15 amino acids. Looked up from germline, CDR1 is SGHRS and CDR2 is YFSETQ. The CDR3 region is CASSWITSGGYEQFF. The CDR3 region has the DNA TGCGCCAGCAGCTGGATAACTAGCGGGGGATATGAGCAGTTCTTC. Complete variable domain (other parts from reference TRBV5-1 and TRBJ2-1): KAGVTQTPRYLIKTRGQQVTLSCSPISGHRSVSWYQQTPGQGLQFLFEYFSETQRNKGNFPGRFSGRQFSNSRSEMNVSTLELGDSALYLCASSWITSGGYEQFFGPGTRLTVL.